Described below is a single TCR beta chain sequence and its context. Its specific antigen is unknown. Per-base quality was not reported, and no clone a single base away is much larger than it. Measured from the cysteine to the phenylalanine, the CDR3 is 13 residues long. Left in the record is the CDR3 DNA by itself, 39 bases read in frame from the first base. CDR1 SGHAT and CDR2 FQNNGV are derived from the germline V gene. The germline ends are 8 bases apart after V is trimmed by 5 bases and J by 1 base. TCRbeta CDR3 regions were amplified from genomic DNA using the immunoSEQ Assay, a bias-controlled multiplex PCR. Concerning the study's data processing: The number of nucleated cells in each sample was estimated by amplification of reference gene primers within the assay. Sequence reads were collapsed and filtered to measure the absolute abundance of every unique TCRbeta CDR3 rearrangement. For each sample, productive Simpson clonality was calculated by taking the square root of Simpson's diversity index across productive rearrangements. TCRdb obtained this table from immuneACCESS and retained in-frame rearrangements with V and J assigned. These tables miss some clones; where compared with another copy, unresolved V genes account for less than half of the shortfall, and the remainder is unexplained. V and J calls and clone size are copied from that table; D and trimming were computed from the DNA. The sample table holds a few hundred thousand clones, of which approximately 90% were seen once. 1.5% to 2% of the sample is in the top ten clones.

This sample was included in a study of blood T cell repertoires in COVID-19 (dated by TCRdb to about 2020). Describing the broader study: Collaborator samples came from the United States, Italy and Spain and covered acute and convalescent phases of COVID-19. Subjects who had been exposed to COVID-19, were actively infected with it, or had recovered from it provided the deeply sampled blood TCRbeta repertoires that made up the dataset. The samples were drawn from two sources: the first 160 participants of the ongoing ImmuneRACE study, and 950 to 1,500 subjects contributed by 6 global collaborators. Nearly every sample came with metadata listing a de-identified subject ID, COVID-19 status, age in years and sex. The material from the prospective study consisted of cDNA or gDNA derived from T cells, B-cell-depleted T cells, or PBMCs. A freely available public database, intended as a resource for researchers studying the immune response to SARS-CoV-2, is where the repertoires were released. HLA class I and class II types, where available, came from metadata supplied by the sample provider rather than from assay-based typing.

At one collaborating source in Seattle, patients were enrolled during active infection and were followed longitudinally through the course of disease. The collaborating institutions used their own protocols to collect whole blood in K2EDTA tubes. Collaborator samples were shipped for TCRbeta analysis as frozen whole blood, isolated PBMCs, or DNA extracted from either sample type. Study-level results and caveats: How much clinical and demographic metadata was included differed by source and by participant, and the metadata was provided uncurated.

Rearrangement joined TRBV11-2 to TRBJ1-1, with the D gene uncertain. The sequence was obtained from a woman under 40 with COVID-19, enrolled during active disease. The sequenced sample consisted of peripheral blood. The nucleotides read TGTGCCAGCAGCCTAATGAGGAACACTGAAGCTTTCTTT. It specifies CASSLMRNTEAFF.